This TCR beta chain was identified in a study of blood T cell repertoires in COVID-19. CDR1 and CDR2 (germline): MNHNS, SASEGT. V dropped 3 bases and J dropped 5 bases, with 22 bases sitting between them. The CDR3 length is 17 residues. Authors' processing steps: From reference gene primer amplification, estimates of nucleated cell counts were derived. Profiling relied on immunoSEQ multiplex PCR, and the TCRdb table lists in-frame clones only, not all of them. V and J calls and clone size follow that table, whereas D and trimming were derived from the DNA. The table includes roughly 250,000 clones, about nine tenths detected once.

The chain carries TRBV6-1 and TRBJ2-5; D might be TRBD2 (6 bases). This TCR was sampled from a woman aged 25 to 39 with COVID-19, enrolled during active disease. Sequencing used peripheral blood. CDR3 in amino acids: CASSETRPSMGRETQYF. The CDR3 DNA reads TGTGCCAGCAGTGAGACTAGACCCTCGATGGGACGGGAGACCCAGTACTTC.